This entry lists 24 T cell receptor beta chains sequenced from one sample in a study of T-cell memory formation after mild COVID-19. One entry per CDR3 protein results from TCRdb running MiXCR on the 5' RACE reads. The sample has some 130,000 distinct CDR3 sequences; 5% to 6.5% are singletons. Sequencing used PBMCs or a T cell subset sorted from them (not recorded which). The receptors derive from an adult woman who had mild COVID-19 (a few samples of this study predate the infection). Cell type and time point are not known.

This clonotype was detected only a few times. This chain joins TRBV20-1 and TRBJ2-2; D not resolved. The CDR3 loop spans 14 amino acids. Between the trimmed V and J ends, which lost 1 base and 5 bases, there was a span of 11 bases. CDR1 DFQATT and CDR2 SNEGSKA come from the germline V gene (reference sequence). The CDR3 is CSARGPGGTGELFF. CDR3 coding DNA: TGCAGTGCTAGAGGCCCAGGTGGGACCGGGGAGCTGTTTTTT.

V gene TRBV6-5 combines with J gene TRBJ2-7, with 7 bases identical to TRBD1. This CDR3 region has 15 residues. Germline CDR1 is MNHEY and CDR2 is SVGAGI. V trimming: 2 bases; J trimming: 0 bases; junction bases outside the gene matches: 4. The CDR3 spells CASSYGAGGSYEQYF. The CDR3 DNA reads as TGTGCCAGCAGTTACGGGGCAGGGGGCTCCTACGAGCAGTACTTC.

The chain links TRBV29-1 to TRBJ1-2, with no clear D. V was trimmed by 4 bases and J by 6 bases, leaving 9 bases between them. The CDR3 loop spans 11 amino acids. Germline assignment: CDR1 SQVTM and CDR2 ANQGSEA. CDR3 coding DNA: TGCAGCGTTGGGGGTGCGGATGGCTACACCTTC. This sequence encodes CSVGGADGYTF. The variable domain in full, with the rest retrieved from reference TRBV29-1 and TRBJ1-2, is SAVISQKPSRDICQRGTSLTIQCQVDSQVTMMFWYRQQPGQSLTLIATANQGSEATYESGFVIDKFPISRPNLTFSTLTVSNMSPEDSSIYLCSVGGADGYTFGSGTRLTVV.

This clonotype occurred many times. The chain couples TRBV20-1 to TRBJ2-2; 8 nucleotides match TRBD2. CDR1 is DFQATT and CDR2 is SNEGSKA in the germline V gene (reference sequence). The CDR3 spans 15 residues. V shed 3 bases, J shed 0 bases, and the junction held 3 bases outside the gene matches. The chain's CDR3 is CSASPGGANTGELFF. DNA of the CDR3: TGCAGTGCTAGTCCGGGAGGGGCGAACACCGGGGAGCTGTTTTTT.

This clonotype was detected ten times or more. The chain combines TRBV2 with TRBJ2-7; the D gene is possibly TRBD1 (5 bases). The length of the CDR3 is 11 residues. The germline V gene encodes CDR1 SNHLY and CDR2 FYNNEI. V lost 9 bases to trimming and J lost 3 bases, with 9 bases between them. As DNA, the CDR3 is TGTGCCAGTCACAGGAGCTACGAGCAGTACTTC. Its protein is CASHRSYEQYF.

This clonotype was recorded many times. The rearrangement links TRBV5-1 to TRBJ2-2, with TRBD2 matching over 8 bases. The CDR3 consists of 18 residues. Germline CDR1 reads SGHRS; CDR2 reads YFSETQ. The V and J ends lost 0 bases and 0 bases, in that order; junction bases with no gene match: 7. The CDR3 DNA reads TGCGCCAGCAGCTTGGCTTTTCCGCGGGGGGCGAACACCGGGGAGCTGTTTTTT. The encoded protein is CASSLAFPRGANTGELFF.

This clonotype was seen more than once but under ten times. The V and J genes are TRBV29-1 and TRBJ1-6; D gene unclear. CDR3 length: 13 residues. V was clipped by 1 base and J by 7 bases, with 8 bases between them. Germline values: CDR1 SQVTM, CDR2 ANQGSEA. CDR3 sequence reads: CSVEGGGNSPLHF. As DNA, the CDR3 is TGCAGCGTTGAAGGGGGAGGCAATTCACCCCTCCACTTT.

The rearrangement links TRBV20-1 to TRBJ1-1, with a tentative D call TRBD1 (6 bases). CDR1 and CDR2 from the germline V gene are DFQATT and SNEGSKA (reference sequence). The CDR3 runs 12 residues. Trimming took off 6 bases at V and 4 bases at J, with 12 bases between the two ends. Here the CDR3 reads CSAKGGVTEAFF. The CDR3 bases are TGCAGTGCCAAGGGGGGGGTCACTGAAGCTTTCTTT.

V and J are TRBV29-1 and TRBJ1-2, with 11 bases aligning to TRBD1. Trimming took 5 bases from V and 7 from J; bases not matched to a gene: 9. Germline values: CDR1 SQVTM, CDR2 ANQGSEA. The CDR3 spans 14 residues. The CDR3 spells CSVIRGQGASGYTF. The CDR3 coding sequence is TGCAGCGTTATTCGAGGACAGGGGGCCTCTGGCTACACCTTC.

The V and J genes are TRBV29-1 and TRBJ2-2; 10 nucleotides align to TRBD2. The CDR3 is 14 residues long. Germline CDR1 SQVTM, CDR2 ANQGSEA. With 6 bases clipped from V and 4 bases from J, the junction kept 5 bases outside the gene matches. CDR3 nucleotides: TGCAGCGTCCGGGTAGCGGGGGGCACCGGGGAGCTGTTTTTT. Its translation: CSVRVAGGTGELFF.

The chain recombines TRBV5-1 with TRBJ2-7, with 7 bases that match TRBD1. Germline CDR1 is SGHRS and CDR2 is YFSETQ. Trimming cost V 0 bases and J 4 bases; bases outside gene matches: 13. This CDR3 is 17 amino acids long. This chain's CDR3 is CASSLAKGQSYKYEQYF. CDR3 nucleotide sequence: TGCGCCAGCAGCTTGGCCAAGGGACAGAGTTATAAATACGAGCAGTACTTC.

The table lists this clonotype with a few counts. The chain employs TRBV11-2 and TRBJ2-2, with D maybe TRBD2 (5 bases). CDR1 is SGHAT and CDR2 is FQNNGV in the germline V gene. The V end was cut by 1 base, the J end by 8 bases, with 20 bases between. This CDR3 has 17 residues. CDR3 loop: CASSLVKTRDSNGELFF. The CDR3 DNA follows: TGTGCCAGCAGCTTAGTGAAGACTCGGGATTCGAATGGGGAGCTGTTTTTT.

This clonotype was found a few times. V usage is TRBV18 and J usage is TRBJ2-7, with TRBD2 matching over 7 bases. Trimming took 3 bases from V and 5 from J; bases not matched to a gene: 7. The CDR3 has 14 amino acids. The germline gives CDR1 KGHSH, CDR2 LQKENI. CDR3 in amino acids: CASSPGTTGNEQYF. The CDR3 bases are TGTGCCAGCTCACCTGGGACTACCGGGAACGAGCAGTACTTC. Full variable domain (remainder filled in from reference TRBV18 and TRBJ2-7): NAGVMQNPRHLVRRRGQEARLRCSPMKGHSHVYWYRQLPEEGLKFMVYLQKENIIDESGMPKERFSAEFPKEGPSILRIQQVVRGDSAAYFCASSPGTTGNEQYFGPGTRLTVT.

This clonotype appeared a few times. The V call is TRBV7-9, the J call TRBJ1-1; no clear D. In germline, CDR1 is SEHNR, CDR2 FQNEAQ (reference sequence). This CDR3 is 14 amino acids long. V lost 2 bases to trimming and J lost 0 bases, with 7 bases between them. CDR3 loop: CASSLSELNTEAFF. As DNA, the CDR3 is TGTGCCAGCAGCTTATCAGAGCTGAACACTGAAGCTTTCTTT.

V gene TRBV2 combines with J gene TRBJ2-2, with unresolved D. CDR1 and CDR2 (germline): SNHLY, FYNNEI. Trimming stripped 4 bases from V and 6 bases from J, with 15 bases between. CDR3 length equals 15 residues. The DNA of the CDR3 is TGTGCCAGCAGTGTTGCCAGGACGGCTGCCGGGGAGCTGTTTTTT. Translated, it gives CASSVARTAAGELFF.

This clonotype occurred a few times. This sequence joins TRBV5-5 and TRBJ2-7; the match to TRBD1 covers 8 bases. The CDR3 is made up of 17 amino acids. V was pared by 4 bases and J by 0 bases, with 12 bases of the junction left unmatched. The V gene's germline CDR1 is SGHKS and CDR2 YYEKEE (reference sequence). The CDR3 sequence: CASSRLTGGYPSYEQYF. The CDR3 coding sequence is TGTGCCAGCAGCCGACTTACAGGGGGTTACCCCTCCTACGAGCAGTACTTC.

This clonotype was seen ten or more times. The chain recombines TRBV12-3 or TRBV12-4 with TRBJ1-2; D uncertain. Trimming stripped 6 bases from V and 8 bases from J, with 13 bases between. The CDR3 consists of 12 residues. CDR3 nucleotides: TGTGCCAGCAGCAACTCCCTCGGGGGCTACACCTTC. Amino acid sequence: CASSNSLGGYTF.

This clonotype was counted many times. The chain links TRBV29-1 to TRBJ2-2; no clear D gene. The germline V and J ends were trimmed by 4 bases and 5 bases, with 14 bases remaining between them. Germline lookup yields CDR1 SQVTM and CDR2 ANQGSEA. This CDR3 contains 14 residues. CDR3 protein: CSVGADTGTGELFF. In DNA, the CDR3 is TGCAGCGTTGGGGCAGATACTGGGACCGGGGAGCTGTTTTTT.

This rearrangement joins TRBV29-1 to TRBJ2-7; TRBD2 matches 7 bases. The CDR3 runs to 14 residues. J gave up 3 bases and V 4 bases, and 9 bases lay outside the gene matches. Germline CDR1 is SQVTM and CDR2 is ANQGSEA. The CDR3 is CSVGGGGRGYEQYF. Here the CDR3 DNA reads TGCAGCGTTGGGGGGGGTGGAAGGGGCTACGAGCAGTACTTC.

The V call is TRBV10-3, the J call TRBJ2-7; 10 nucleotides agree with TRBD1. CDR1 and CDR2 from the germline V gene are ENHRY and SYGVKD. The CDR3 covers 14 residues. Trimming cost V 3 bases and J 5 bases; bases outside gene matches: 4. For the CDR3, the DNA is TGTGCCATCAGTGACAGACAGGGGGCCCACGAGCAGTACTTC. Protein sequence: CAISDRQGAHEQYF.

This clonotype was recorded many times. The CDR3 protein is CASTQRRTRGQSTDTQYF. The DNA for the CDR3 is TGTGCCAGCACCCAGCGACGGACGCGGGGGCAAAGCACAGATACGCAGTATTTT. This sequence joins TRBV6-5 and TRBJ2-3, with D tentatively TRBD2 (7 bases). This CDR3 is 18 amino acids long. The V gene lost 7 bases and the J gene lost 0 bases, with 23 bases spanning the gap. The V gene's germline CDR1 is MNHEY and CDR2 SVGAGI.

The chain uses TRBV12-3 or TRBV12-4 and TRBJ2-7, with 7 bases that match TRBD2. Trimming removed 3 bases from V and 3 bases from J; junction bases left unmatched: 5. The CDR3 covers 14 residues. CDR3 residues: CASSLGGLDYEQYF. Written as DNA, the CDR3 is TGTGCCAGCAGTTTGGGAGGGCTGGACTACGAGCAGTACTTC.

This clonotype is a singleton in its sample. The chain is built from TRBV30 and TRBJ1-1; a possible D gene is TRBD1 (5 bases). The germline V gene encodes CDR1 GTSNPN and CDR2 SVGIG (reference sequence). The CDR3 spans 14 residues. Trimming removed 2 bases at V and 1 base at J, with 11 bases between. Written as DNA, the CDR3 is TGTGCCTGGAGTAAGGGACGGACGAACACTGAAGCTTTCTTT. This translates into CAWSKGRTNTEAFF.

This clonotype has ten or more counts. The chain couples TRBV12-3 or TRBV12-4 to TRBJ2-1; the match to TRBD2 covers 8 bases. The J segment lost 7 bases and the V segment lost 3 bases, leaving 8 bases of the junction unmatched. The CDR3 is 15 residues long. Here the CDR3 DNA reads TGTGCCAGCAGTTTCCCTGCGGGAGGTAGAAATGAGCAGTTCTTC. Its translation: CASSFPAGGRNEQFF.